The clone carrying this T cell receptor (beta chain) was seen a handful of times. The antigen is not known. These data are taken from a study of identical twins. Study observations and caveats: Twin-shared out-of-frame alpha sequences were enriched for low generation probability. Without tracking the same donors, conclusions rested on cross-sectional statistical analysis. Abundant cord blood beta clonotypes carried fewer insertions; memory repertoires showed none.

TCRdb itself ran the 5' RACE reads through MiXCR, one entry per CDR3 protein. The sample gives approximately 530,000 distinct CDR3 sequences, around 24% of which show up once; more than 0.4% is in the top ten. Among all donors, each was a healthy Caucasian. V dropped 7 bases and J dropped 4; count of bases not matched to a gene: 10. The CDR3 runs 15 residues. Germline V CDR1 and CDR2: KGHDR, SFDVKD. The sample was also linked to a second study, of yellow fever vaccine responses in identical twins.

The sequenced material came from CD4+ T cells sorted from blood. This sequence joins TRBV24-1 and TRBJ2-3; 7 bases are a match to TRBD1. The clonotype originates from a woman aged 18-29 years in good health. The CDR3 nucleotides are TGTGCCACCAGCCTGCCCAAGGGGGCCTCAGATACGCAGTATTTT. Residues: CATSLPKGASDTQYF.